This T cell receptor (beta chain) originates from a study of cytomegalovirus exposure and HLA in healthy donors. With 60 Vbeta and 13 Jbeta primers, the PCR was carried out. Sequenced by immunoSEQ multiplex PCR; TCRdb stores in-frame clones only, minus some. The sample yields about 130,000 clones, about four fifths seen once. About this clone: What it binds is not known. Germline is not matched at one junction end, which may reflect a read error.

The germline CDR1 and CDR2 sequences are MNHEY and SVGAGI. CDR3 size: 15 residues. Regarding the study as a whole: Indistinguishable V segments such as TRBV6-2 and TRBV6-3 were excluded.

For the donor in question, CMV serostatus went unrecorded. The clonotype was recovered from a man aged 25-40 years in good health. V usage is TRBV6-5 and J usage is TRBJ1-4; tentatively, D is TRBD1 (5 bases). The specimen was PBMCs. The CDR3 nucleotides are TGTGCCAGCAGTGACTCGGGGGGAATTAATGAAAAACTGTTTTTT. Protein product: CASSDSGGINEKLFF.